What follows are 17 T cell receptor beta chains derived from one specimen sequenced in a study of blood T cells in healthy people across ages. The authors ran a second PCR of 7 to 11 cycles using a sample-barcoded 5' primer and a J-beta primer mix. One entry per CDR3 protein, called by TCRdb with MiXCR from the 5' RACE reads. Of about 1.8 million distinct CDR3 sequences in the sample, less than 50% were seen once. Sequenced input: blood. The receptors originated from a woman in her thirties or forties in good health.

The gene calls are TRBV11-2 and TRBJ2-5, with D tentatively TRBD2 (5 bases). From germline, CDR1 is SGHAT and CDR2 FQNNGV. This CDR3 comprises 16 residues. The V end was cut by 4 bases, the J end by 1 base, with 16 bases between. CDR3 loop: CASSSPGGGSQETQYF. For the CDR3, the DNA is TGTGCCAGCAGCTCCCCAGGAGGAGGCTCCCAAGAGACCCAGTACTTC.

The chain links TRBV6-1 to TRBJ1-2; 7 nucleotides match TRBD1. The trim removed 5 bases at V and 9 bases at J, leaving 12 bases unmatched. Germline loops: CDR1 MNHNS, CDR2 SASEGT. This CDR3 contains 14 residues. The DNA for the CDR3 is TGTGCCAGCAGTCCCGACAGGGACCCATATCGCTACACCTTC. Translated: CASSPDRDPYRYTF.

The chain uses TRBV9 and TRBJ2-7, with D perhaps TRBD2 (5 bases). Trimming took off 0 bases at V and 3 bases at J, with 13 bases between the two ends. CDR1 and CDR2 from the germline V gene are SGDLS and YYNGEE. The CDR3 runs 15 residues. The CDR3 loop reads CASSVGGWDVYEQYF. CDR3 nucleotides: TGTGCCAGCAGCGTAGGCGGGTGGGATGTCTACGAGCAGTACTTC.

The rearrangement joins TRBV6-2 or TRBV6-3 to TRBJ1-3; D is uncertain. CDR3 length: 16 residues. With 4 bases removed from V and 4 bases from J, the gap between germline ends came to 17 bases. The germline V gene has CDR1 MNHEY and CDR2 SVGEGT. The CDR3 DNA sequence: TGTGCCAGCAGTTCGGAACTATTCTTCCGAGGAAACACCATATATTTT. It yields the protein CASSSELFFRGNTIYF.

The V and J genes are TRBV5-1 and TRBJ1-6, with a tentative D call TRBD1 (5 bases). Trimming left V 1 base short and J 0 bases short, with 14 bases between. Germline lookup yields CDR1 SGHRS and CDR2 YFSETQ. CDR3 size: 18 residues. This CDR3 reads CASSLTVGRGSYNSPLHF. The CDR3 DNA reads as TGCGCCAGCAGCTTGACGGTGGGACGGGGCTCCTATAATTCACCCCTCCACTTT.

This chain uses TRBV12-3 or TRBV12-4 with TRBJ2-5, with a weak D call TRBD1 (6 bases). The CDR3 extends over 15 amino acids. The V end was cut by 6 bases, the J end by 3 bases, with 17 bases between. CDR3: CASSAAGTTKETQYF. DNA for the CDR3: TGTGCCAGCAGCGCCGCCGGGACAACAAAAGAGACCCAGTACTTC.

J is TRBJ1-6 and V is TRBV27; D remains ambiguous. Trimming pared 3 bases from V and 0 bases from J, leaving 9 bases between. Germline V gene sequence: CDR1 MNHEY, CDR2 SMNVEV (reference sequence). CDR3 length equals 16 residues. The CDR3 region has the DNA TGTGCCAGCAGTTTCGACGGAGTCTCCTATAATTCACCCCTCCACTTT. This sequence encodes CASSFDGVSYNSPLHF.

In DNA form, the CDR3 reads TGTGCCAGCAGACAGAGGGGTAATGCGGCAGATACGCAGTATTTT. Amino acids: CASRQRGNAADTQYF. V gene TRBV6-5 combines with J gene TRBJ2-3; D may be TRBD1 or TRBD2 (5 bases each). Per the germline V gene, CDR1 is MNHEY and CDR2 is SVGAGI. Trimming pared 6 bases from V and 4 bases from J, leaving 17 bases between. CDR3 length: 15 residues.

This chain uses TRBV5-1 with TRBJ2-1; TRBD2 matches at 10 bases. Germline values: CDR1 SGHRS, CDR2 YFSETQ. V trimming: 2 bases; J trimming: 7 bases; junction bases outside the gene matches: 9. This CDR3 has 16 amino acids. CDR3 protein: CASSLKLAGGGNEQFF. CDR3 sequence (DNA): TGCGCCAGCAGCTTAAAATTAGCGGGAGGAGGGAATGAGCAGTTCTTC.

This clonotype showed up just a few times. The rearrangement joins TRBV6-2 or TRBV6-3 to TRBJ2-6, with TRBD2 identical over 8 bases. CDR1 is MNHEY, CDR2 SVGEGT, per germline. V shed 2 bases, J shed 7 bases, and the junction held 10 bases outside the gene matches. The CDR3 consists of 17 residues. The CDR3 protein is CASSYDSGAAPANVLTF. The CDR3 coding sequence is TGTGCCAGCAGTTACGATAGCGGGGCTGCCCCTGCCAACGTCCTGACTTTC.

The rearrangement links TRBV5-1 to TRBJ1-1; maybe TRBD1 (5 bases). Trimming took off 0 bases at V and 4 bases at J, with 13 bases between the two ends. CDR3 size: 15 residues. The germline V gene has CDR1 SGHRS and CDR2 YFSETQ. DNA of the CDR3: TGCGCCAGCAGCTTGGATGGGGCGAGGAGCACTGAAGCTTTCTTT. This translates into CASSLDGARSTEAFF.

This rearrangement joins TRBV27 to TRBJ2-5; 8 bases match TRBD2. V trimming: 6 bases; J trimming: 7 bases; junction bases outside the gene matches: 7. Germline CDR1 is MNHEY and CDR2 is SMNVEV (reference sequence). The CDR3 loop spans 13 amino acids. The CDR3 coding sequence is TGTGCCAGCAGCTCCGGGACTAGAGGGACCCAGTACTTC. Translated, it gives CASSSGTRGTQYF.

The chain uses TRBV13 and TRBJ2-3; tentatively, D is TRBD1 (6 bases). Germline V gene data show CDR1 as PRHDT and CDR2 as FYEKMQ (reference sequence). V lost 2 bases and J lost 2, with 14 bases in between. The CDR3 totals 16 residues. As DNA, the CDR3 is TGTGCCAGCAGCTTAATTTCTAGGGGGTACACAGATACGCAGTATTTT. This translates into CASSLISRGYTDTQYF.

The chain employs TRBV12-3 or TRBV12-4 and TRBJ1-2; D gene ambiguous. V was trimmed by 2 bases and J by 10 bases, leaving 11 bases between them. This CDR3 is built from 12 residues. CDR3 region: CASSLTGIDYTF. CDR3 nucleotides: TGTGCCAGCAGTTTAACCGGGATCGACTACACCTTC.

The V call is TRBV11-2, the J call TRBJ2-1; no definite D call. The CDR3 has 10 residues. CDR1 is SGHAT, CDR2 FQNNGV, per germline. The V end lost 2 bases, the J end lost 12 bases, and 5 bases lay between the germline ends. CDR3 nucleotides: TGTGCCAGCAGCTTACTTGTGCAGTTCTTC. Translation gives CASSLLVQFF.

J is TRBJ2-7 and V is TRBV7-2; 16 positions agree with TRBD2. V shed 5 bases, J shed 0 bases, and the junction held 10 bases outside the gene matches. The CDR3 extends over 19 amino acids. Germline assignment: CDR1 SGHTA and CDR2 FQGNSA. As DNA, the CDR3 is TGTGCCAGCAGCATTCTGGGACTAGCGGGGGGGATGAGCTCCTACGAGCAGTACTTC. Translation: CASSILGLAGGMSSYEQYF.

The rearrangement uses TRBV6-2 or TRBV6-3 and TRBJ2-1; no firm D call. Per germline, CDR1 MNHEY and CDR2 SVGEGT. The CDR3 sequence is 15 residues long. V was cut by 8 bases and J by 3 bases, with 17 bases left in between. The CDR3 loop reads CASGPSLHDYNEQFF. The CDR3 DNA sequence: TGTGCCAGCGGGCCAAGTCTGCACGACTACAATGAGCAGTTCTTC.